A selection of T cell receptor beta chains follows, all from one sample in a study of blood T cell repertoires in COVID-19. Sequencing was performed with immunoSEQ multiplex PCR; in TCRdb, only in-frame clones are kept and a portion is missing. The sample consists of approximately 220,000 clones, around 82% of them appearing once. The sequenced sample consisted of peripheral blood. The source is a woman aged 25 to 39 who had recovered from COVID-19. Both conserved end residues are part of each CDR3. The D gene is left open where the match is weak. The listing skips clone size in some rows; elsewhere it reads once, few, many or a size class.

cdr3_nt cdr3_aa clone_size j_call v_call d_call
TGTGCCAGCAGCCCTCAGACAGGCCGGGAGCTGTTTTTT CASSPQTGRELFF NA TRBJ2-2 TRBV7-3 NA
TGTGCCACCTCTTTAAATTTAAACTATGGCTACACCTTC CATSLNLNYGYTF NA TRBJ1-2 TRBV27 NA
TGCGCCAGCAGCTTGGGACAGGGGGTGGACGAGCAGTACTTC CASSLGQGVDEQYF NA TRBJ2-7 TRBV5-1 TRBD1
TGTGCCAGCAGTTTAGTCAGGGGACAGGGGTACTACGAGCAGTACTTC CASSLVRGQGYYEQYF NA TRBJ2-7 TRBV28 TRBD1
TGTGCCAGCAGCTCTAGGGACGACAGGGGCGGTGAAGCTTTCTTT CASSSRDDRGGEAFF NA TRBJ1-1 TRBV5-8 TRBD1
TGTGCCAGCAGCTTAGCAAGCTGGCCAGGTGGAAATGAAAAACTGTTTTTT CASSLASWPGGNEKLFF many TRBJ1-4 TRBV7-9 NA
TGTGCCAGCAGCTTCGGGACACTTTATACAGATACGCAGTATTTT CASSFGTLYTDTQYF NA TRBJ2-3 TRBV7-2 NA
TGTGCCAGCAGTTACACGACAGGGGATCAGCCCCAGCATTTT CASSYTTGDQPQHF NA TRBJ1-5 TRBV6-5 TRBD1
TGTGCCAGCAGCTCTAGCCTTTGGCAAGGACTCTATGTGCAGTACTTC CASSSSLWQGLYVQYF NA TRBJ2-7 TRBV3-1/TRBV3-2 NA
TGTGCCAGCAGTTCCCGTTCGGACATTTATGGCTACACCTTC CASSSRSDIYGYTF NA TRBJ1-2 TRBV28 NA
TGTGCCAGCAGCCCCCTCGGGGCGCCGGGGGGCACCGGGGAGCTGTTTTTT CASSPLGAPGGTGELFF NA TRBJ2-2 TRBV7-3 TRBD2
TGTGCCAGCAGCTCAGCGGGAGGGTGGAATGAGCAGTTCTTC CASSSAGGWNEQFF once TRBJ2-1 TRBV5-6 TRBD2
TGCGCCAGCAGCCAAGTGACAGGGGGCTACGAGCAGTACTTC CASSQVTGGYEQYF NA TRBJ2-7 TRBV4-1 TRBD1
TGTGCCAGTAGTGCCGCCCAAGCGGGAGGTAGCTACGAGCAGTACTTC CASSAAQAGGSYEQYF NA TRBJ2-7 TRBV19 TRBD2
TGTGCAAGTCGCTTAGGAACCGGGACAGGGGGCTATGGCTACACCTTC CASRLGTGTGGYGYTF NA TRBJ1-2 TRBV12-2 NA
TGTGCCAGCAGCCAAGACTGGGTAGCGGGACAGGAGACCCAGTACTTC CASSQDWVAGQETQYF NA TRBJ2-5 TRBV4-2 NA
TGTGCCAGCATGACAGGGGGCACGAACACCGGGGAGCTGTTTTTT CASMTGGTNTGELFF NA TRBJ2-2 TRBV28 TRBD1
TGTGCCAGCAGTTTGGGACAGGGGTATAGATCACCCCTCCACTTT CASSLGQGYRSPLHF once TRBJ1-6 TRBV28 TRBD1
TGTGCCACCAGCGGGGAGCGATTAGGATCAGAAGAGACCCAGTACTTC CATSGERLGSEETQYF NA TRBJ2-5 TRBV15 NA
TGTGCCAGCAGTCCCAGCGGGAGGACCCCCCCCGAGCAGTACTTC CASSPSGRTPPEQYF NA TRBJ2-7 TRBV27 TRBD2
TGTGCCAGCAGTCCCCCCTGGGAGGATGGAGCCAAAAACATTCAGTACTTC CASSPPWEDGAKNIQYF NA TRBJ2-4 TRBV25-1 NA
TGTGCCAGCAGTTTAAGGGGGCTCAACCCCCAGCATTTT CASSLRGLNPQHF once TRBJ1-5 TRBV28 TRBD1
TGTGCCAGTACCGTGACAGGGACTAGCACAGATACGCAGTATTTT CASTVTGTSTDTQYF NA TRBJ2-3 TRBV19 NA
TGCAGCGTTCCACTCCTACAGGGTGACTATGGCTACACCTTC CSVPLLQGDYGYTF NA TRBJ1-2 TRBV29-1 NA
TGTGCCAGCAGCCGAACAGGGACGGATTCACCCCTCCACTTT CASSRTGTDSPLHF NA TRBJ1-6 TRBV3-1/TRBV3-2 NA
TGCGCCAGCAGCCAAGGAAATAGCGGGAGGGCCAGTTTAAACATTCAGTACTTC CASSQGNSGRASLNIQYF NA TRBJ2-4 TRBV4-1 TRBD2
TGTGCCAGCAGGGATCTATCGACTCTCTACGAGCAGTACTTC CASRDLSTLYEQYF many TRBJ2-7 TRBV28 NA
TGTGCCAGCAGCTACACAGATACGCAGTATTTT CASSYTDTQYF NA TRBJ2-3 TRBV3-1/TRBV3-2 NA
TGTGCCAGCAGCGCCCCGGGGACCGGGGAGCTGTTTTTT CASSAPGTGELFF NA TRBJ2-2 TRBV9 NA
TGTGCCAGCAGTGGATTTGTACAAACTGAAGCTTTCTTT CASSGFVQTEAFF NA TRBJ1-1 TRBV2 NA
TGTGCCAGCAGCCTGGACAGGAGCTCCTACGAGCAGTACTTC CASSLDRSSYEQYF few TRBJ2-7 TRBV11-2 TRBD1
TGTGCCAGCTCACCCGACATGAACACTGAAGCTTTCTTT CASSPDMNTEAFF NA TRBJ1-1 TRBV18 NA
TGTGCCACCAGTGATCCGGGACTTTCCACAGATACGCAGTATTTT CATSDPGLSTDTQYF NA TRBJ2-3 TRBV24-1 NA
TGCGCCAGCAGCCAAGATTCAGCAGCGGGAGGCAATGAGCAGTTCTTC CASSQDSAAGGNEQFF NA TRBJ2-1 TRBV4-1 TRBD2
TGCAGTGCTAGTCTAGCGGGAGTGCGCGAGCAGTACTTC CSASLAGVREQYF NA TRBJ2-7 TRBV20-1 TRBD2
TGTGCCAGCAGCTTAGGGCGACTAGACGGTGAGCAGTTCTTC CASSLGRLDGEQFF NA TRBJ2-1 TRBV7-2 NA
TGTGCCAGCAGCTTGAGGCTAGCGGGAGGGCCAACAGATACGCAGTATTTT CASSLRLAGGPTDTQYF medium-sized TRBJ2-3 TRBV5-4 TRBD2
TGTGCCAGCAGCGAGGGGGGGTCAAAGGATGAGCAGTTCTTC CASSEGGSKDEQFF NA TRBJ2-1 TRBV9 NA
TGTGCCAGCAGCTCGGGGCGGGAGGTTGACTATGGCTACACCTTC CASSSGREVDYGYTF once TRBJ1-2 TRBV5-6 NA
TGTGCCAGCAGTGAAGTGGACAGGGGGCGCCTCGCCGGGGCCAACGTCCTGACTTTC CASSEVDRGRLAGANVLTF NA TRBJ2-6 TRBV2 TRBD1
TGTGCCAGCAGACGACAGGGGACTAATGAAAAACTGTTTTTT CASRRQGTNEKLFF NA TRBJ1-4 TRBV2 TRBD1
TGTGCCAGCAGCTTAGCGACAGGGGCCGACTATGGCTACACCTTC CASSLATGADYGYTF NA TRBJ1-2 TRBV7-9 TRBD1
TGTGCCAGCAGCTTACCCGACGTTTTGACAGGCATGAACACTGAAGCTTTCTTT CASSLPDVLTGMNTEAFF NA TRBJ1-1 TRBV7-9 NA
TGTGCCAGCATCCGGACAGGGAGCTCCTACGAGCAGTACTTC CASIRTGSSYEQYF NA TRBJ2-7 TRBV6-6 TRBD1
TGTGCTAGTGGATTGCAAAGCAATCAGCCCCAGCATTTT CASGLQSNQPQHF NA TRBJ1-5 TRBV12-5 NA
TGTGCCAGCAGCTTAGTAGGCAGGGTGGTGACTGAAGCTTTCTTT CASSLVGRVVTEAFF NA TRBJ1-1 TRBV7-9 NA
TGTGCCAGCAGTAGGACAGAAATGAACACTGAAGCTTTCTTT CASSRTEMNTEAFF once TRBJ1-1 TRBV6-4 NA
TGTGCCTGGAGGCGCGGAGCGCATTCGAACACCGGGGAGCTGTTTTTT CAWRRGAHSNTGELFF NA TRBJ2-2 TRBV30 NA
TGTGCCAGCAGCGCCTGGGGACAGGCCTACGAGCAGTACTTC CASSAWGQAYEQYF NA TRBJ2-7 TRBV9 TRBD1
TGTGCCAGCAGTTTATTGGCGGGAGGGCCGGATGAGCAGTTCTTC CASSLLAGGPDEQFF once TRBJ2-1 TRBV27 TRBD2
TGTGCCAGCAGTTTATTCGCAGTGACTAGCGGGAGGAGAGAGACCCAGTACTTC CASSLFAVTSGRRETQYF NA TRBJ2-5 TRBV27 TRBD2
TGTGCCAGCAGCTTGGAGTTGACTGAAGCTTTCTTT CASSLELTEAFF NA TRBJ1-1 TRBV7-9 NA
TGTGCCAGCAGTTACTTTACGGGAGCAGAGACCCAGTACTTC CASSYFTGAETQYF NA TRBJ2-5 TRBV6-5 NA
TGCGCCAGCAGCGGCGGGGGGGGTAATTCACCCCTCCACTTT CASSGGGGNSPLHF NA TRBJ1-6 TRBV5-1 NA
TGTGCCAGCACCCCTGGACTAGCGGGAGTCGACGAGCAGTACTTC CASTPGLAGVDEQYF NA TRBJ2-7 TRBV7-9 TRBD2
TGTGCCAGCAGTGCTAGCGGGAGGAACAATGAGCAGTTCTTC CASSASGRNNEQFF NA TRBJ2-1 TRBV25-1 TRBD2
TGTGCCACCATCAATCGGGACAGGTTATTTATTTCCCAGCCCCAGCATTTT CATINRDRLFISQPQHF NA TRBJ1-5 TRBV24-1 TRBD1
TGTGCCAGCAGTTTAGGGACAGGGGGCGATTCCGGCTACACCTTC CASSLGTGGDSGYTF NA TRBJ1-2 TRBV28 TRBD1
TGTGCCAGTAGTATTGCGGTTAGCTCCTACGAGCAGTACTTC CASSIAVSSYEQYF NA TRBJ2-7 TRBV19 NA